These 22 T cell receptor beta chains came from one sample sequenced in a study of cytomegalovirus exposure and HLA in healthy donors. The primer mix had 60 Vbeta and 13 Jbeta primers. Data came from immunoSEQ multiplex PCR; TCRdb stores just in-frame clones and leaves some out. Of about 120,000 clones detected, roughly 80% appear once; the ten largest clones hold roughly 11%. Sequencing was done on a sample of PBMCs. These receptors originate from a young man in good health and CMV-seropositive.

The chain carries TRBV5-1 and TRBJ2-5; the D gene is possibly TRBD1 (6 bases). Germline CDR1 reads SGHRS; CDR2 reads YFSETQ. CDR3 length: 14 amino acids. Trimming took 3 bases from V and 4 from J, leaving 13 bases between them. The CDR3 here is CASSSQDSLETQYF. CDR3 nucleotides: TGCGCCAGCAGCTCCCAGGACAGCCTAGAGACCCAGTACTTC.

The gene calls are TRBV19 and TRBJ2-2; 9 bases align to TRBD2. CDR1 is LNHDA, CDR2 SQIVND, per germline (reference sequence). Trimming removed 3 bases from V and 0 bases from J; junction bases left unmatched: 2. The CDR3 is 16 residues long. The CDR3 region is CASSIRLAANTGELFF. CDR3 DNA sequence: TGTGCCAGTAGTATCCGACTAGCGGCGAACACCGGGGAGCTGTTTTTT.

The chain is built from TRBV10-3 and TRBJ1-3; 8 positions agree with TRBD1. Germline CDR1 reads ENHRY; CDR2 reads SYGVKD. The CDR3 totals 14 residues. J was trimmed by 1 base and V by 6 bases; bases with no gene match: 2. CDR3 sequence: CAIRQGESGNTIYF. CDR3 nucleotides: TGTGCCATCAGACAGGGGGAATCTGGAAACACCATATATTTT.

The table lists this clone with a few counts. V gene TRBV21-1 combines with J gene TRBJ1-6; TRBD1, as called in the table, went unchecked against the DNA. TRBV21-1 is a pseudogene. This CDR3 has 16 amino acids. CDR3 nucleotide sequence: TGTGCCAGCAGCAAAAAACGGGGACAATATAATTCACCCCTCCACTTT. Translating gives CASSKKRGQYNSPLHF.

This chain joins TRBV5-1 and TRBJ1-2; TRBD1 matches 7 bases. Germline CDR1 is SGHRS and CDR2 is YFSETQ. V lost 3 bases and J lost 10; bases outside the gene matches: 6. The CDR3 consists of 12 residues. CDR3 protein: CASSSDDRDYTF. The CDR3 region has the DNA TGCGCCAGCAGCTCAGACGACAGGGACTACACCTTC.

The genes are TRBV27 and TRBJ2-7; no reliable D call. This CDR3 comprises 17 residues. From germline, CDR1 is MNHEY and CDR2 SMNVEV (reference sequence). Trimming stripped 4 bases from V and 9 bases from J, with 28 bases between. DNA for the CDR3: TGTGCCAGCAGTTCTAGTAGTTCGATAATGGGTGGCTCGGGGCAGTACTTC. Translation gives CASSSSSSIMGGSGQYF.

V and J are TRBV6-4 and TRBJ2-1; D is perhaps TRBD1 (6 bases). Germline-derived CDR1 and CDR2 are MRHNA and SNTAGT. The ends were cut back, 5 bases at V and 12 bases at J, with 17 bases in the middle. The CDR3 sequence is 13 residues long. The CDR3 DNA reads TGTGCCAGCAGTCCCGGGACAATTTATAGGCAGTTCTTC. It codes for CASSPGTIYRQFF.

This rearrangement joins TRBV5-1 to TRBJ2-2; a weak D match, TRBD2 (5 bases). Trimming took off 5 bases at V and 1 base at J, with 9 bases between the two ends. The length of the CDR3 is 14 residues. Germline CDR1 reads SGHRS; CDR2 reads YFSETQ. The CDR3 DNA reads as TGCGCCAGCAGGTCGGGGTTGAACACCGGGGAGCTGTTTTTT. As protein: CASRSGLNTGELFF. The variable domain in full, completed from reference TRBV5-1 and TRBJ2-2, reads KAGVTQTPRYLIKTRGQQVTLSCSPISGHRSVSWYQQTPGQGLQFLFEYFSETQRNKGNFPGRFSGRQFSNSRSEMNVSTLELGDSALYLCASRSGLNTGELFFGEGSRLTVL.

This clone was observed a few times. CDR3 coding DNA: TGTGCCATCAGCCCCGGACAGGGGGCCGGCAATGAGCAGTTCTTC. As protein: CAISPGQGAGNEQFF. This chain links TRBV10-3 with TRBJ2-1; 11 positions match TRBD1. The V gene's germline CDR1 is ENHRY and CDR2 SYGVKD. The ends lost 6 bases at V and 6 bases at J; junction bases unmatched: 7. The CDR3 extends over 15 amino acids.

The chain joins TRBV7-6 to TRBJ2-1; TRBD2 agrees at 8 bases. Per the germline V gene, CDR1 is SGHVS and CDR2 is FNYEAQ. V shed 5 bases, J shed 10 bases, and the junction held 16 bases outside the gene matches. There are 16 residues in the CDR3. For the CDR3, the DNA is TGTGCCAGCAGCCCCGTAGCGGGGAGAACCCGCCTCGAGCAGTTCTTC. Translated, it gives CASSPVAGRTRLEQFF.

The J gene is TRBJ1-2, the V gene TRBV18; D may be TRBD1 (6 bases). V lost 0 bases, J lost 0 bases, and 14 bases lay in between. Germline loops: CDR1 KGHSH, CDR2 LQKENI. This CDR3 spans 17 amino acids. This CDR3 reads CASSPPEGGGTNYGYTF. CDR3 DNA: TGTGCCAGCTCACCACCGGAGGGGGGGGGCACTAACTATGGCTACACCTTC.

The chain's CDR3 is CASSLVPPAGTQYF. The CDR3, as DNA: TGCGCCAGCAGCTTGGTGCCCCCCGCAGGGACCCAGTACTTC. V is TRBV5-1 and J is TRBJ2-5; D gene ambiguous. From germline, CDR1 is SGHRS and CDR2 YFSETQ. The CDR3 is 14 residues long. V lost 0 bases and J lost 7, with 13 bases in between. The entire variable domain, with the rest obtained from reference TRBV5-1 and TRBJ2-5, is as follows: KAGVTQTPRYLIKTRGQQVTLSCSPISGHRSVSWYQQTPGQGLQFLFEYFSETQRNKGNFPGRFSGRQFSNSRSEMNVSTLELGDSALYLCASSLVPPAGTQYFGPGTRLLVL.

The chain recombines TRBV28 with TRBJ2-1; D perhaps matches TRBD1 (6 bases). Trimming cost V 4 bases and J 7 bases, with 26 bases left between them. This CDR3 is built from 18 residues. Germline V CDR1 and CDR2: MDHEN, SYDVKM. In DNA, the CDR3 is TGTGCCAGCAGTTCGATTCCTTTTACAGGGATGTTGTTTAATGAGCAGTTCTTC. This encodes CASSSIPFTGMLFNEQFF. The full variable domain, its missing parts supplied by reference TRBV28 and TRBJ2-1, is DVKVTQSSRYLVKRTGEKVFLECVQDMDHENMFWYRQDPGLGLRLIYFSYDVKMKEKGDIPEGYSVSREKKERFSLILESASTNQTSMYLCASSSIPFTGMLFNEQFFGPGTRLTVL.

The rearrangement links TRBV27 to TRBJ2-4, with TRBD2 as a possible D gene (5 bases). Between the trimmed V and J ends, which lost 6 bases and 1 base, there was a span of 13 bases. Germline V gives CDR1 MNHEY, CDR2 SMNVEV (reference sequence). The CDR3 has 15 amino acids. The DNA of the CDR3 is TGTGCCAGCAGCTTCGGAGGCGGTGCCAAAAACATTCAGTACTTC. This gives the protein CASSFGGGAKNIQYF.

The chain is built from TRBV28 and TRBJ1-1; D may be TRBD1 (5 bases). The CDR3 loop spans 15 amino acids. The V gene lost 6 bases and the J gene lost 1 base, with 15 bases spanning the gap. Per the germline V gene, CDR1 is MDHEN and CDR2 is SYDVKM. This CDR3 is CASRSGGAGNTEAFF. In DNA form, the CDR3 reads TGTGCCAGCAGATCGGGAGGGGCCGGGAACACTGAAGCTTTCTTT.

J is TRBJ1-5 and V is TRBV4-3; no reliable D call. Germline V CDR1 and CDR2: LGHNA, YSLEER. The germline V and J ends were trimmed by 0 bases and 2 bases, with 8 bases remaining between them. The length of the CDR3 is 15 residues. DNA for the CDR3: TGCGCCAGCAGCCAAGACGGGAGTGGCAATCAGCCCCAGCATTTT. Protein sequence: CASSQDGSGNQPQHF.

The chain combines TRBV9 with TRBJ2-3, with TRBD2 identical over 8 bases. Trimming removed 4 bases from V and 2 bases from J; junction bases left unmatched: 6. The CDR3 is 15 amino acids. Germline CDR1 reads SGDLS; CDR2 reads YYNGEE. CDR3 in amino acids: CASSSTSGDTDTQYF. CDR3 in DNA: TGTGCCAGCAGCTCAACTAGCGGAGACACAGATACGCAGTATTTT.

V usage is TRBV7-8 and J usage is TRBJ2-1; 13 nucleotides match TRBD2. CDR1 and CDR2 from the germline V gene are SGHVS and FQNEAQ. The junction had 6 bases not matched to a gene; V was cut back by 6 bases and J by 7 bases. This CDR3 has 15 amino acids. The CDR3 bases are TGTGCCAGCAGTGTACTAGCGGGAGGGCCGAATGAGCAGTTCTTC. It is translated as CASSVLAGGPNEQFF.

The chain carries TRBV6-5 and TRBJ2-7; 15 bases line up with TRBD2. Unmatched junction bases numbered 6, after V lost 5 bases and J lost 7 bases. Germline values: CDR1 MNHEY, CDR2 SVGAGI. This CDR3 has 15 amino acids. The CDR3 nucleotides read TGTGCCAGCAGTCTACGGACTAGCGGGAGGGTTGAGCAGTACTTC. Protein product: CASSLRTSGRVEQYF.

The CDR3 DNA reads as TGTGCCAGCAGCCAAAGTCGAGGTTGGGGGCCAGCTTTCTTT. This encodes CASSQSRGWGPAFF. The rearrangement links TRBV13 to TRBJ1-1, with D possibly being TRBD1 (6 bases). The V gene's germline CDR1 is PRHDT and CDR2 FYEKMQ (reference sequence). This CDR3 has 14 residues. V lost 5 bases and J lost 10, with 20 bases in between.

V usage is TRBV27 and J usage is TRBJ2-1; the D gene is possibly TRBD1 (5 bases). The V end lost 4 bases, the J end lost 5 bases, and 12 bases lay between the germline ends. Germline CDR1 and CDR2: MNHEY and SMNVEV (reference sequence). The CDR3 length is 14 residues. CDR3 residues: CASSSVGAHNEQFF. The CDR3 DNA reads TGTGCCAGCAGTTCCGTAGGGGCCCACAATGAGCAGTTCTTC.

The chain recombines TRBV11-2 with TRBJ2-2, with TRBD1 matching over 9 bases. The germline CDR1 and CDR2 sequences are SGHAT and FQNNGV. The CDR3 is 15 residues long. Germline trimming cut 3 bases from V and 4 bases from J; bases unmatched to any gene: 3. CDR3 sequence: CASSFGTGTTGELFF. The CDR3 coding sequence is TGTGCCAGCAGCTTTGGGACAGGGACCACCGGGGAGCTGTTTTTT. The entire variable domain, with the rest obtained from reference TRBV11-2 and TRBJ2-2, is as follows: EAGVAQSPRYKIIEKRQSVAFWCNPISGHATLYWYQQILGQGPKLLIQFQNNGVVDDSQLPKDRFSAERLKGVDSTLKIQPAKLEDSAVYLCASSFGTGTTGELFFGEGSRLTVL.